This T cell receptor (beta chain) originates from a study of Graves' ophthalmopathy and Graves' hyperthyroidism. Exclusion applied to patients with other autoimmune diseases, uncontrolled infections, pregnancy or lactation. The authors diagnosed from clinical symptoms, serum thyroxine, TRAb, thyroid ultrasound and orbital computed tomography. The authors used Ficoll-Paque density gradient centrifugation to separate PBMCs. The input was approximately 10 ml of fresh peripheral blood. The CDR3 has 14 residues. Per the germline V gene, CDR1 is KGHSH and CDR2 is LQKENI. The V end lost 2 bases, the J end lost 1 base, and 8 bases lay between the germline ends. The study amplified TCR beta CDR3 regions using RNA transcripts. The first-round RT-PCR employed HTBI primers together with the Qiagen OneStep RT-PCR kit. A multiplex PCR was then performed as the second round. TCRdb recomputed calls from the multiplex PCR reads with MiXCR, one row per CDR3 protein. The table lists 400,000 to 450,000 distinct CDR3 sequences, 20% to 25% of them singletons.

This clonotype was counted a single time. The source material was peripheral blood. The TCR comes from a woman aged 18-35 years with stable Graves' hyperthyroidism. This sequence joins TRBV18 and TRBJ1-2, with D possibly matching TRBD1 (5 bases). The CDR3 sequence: CASSPEGDNYGYTF. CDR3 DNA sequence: TGTGCCAGCTCACCAGAAGGGGATAACTATGGCTACACCTTC.